This entry concerns a single TCR beta chain. Which antigen it targets is not known. It has no much larger one-base neighbor in the sample; base qualities were not kept. Counted from cysteine to phenylalanine, this CDR3 has 14 amino acids. The retained sequence is limited to the CDR3, 42 bases, with the frame set at the first base. V is shortened by 3 bases, J by 3 bases, and the region joining them spans 11 bases. Taken from the germline V gene (reference sequence), the CDR1 and CDR2 loops are MNHEY and SMNVEV. This entry belongs to a study of vaccination and CD4 T cells after COVID-19 (dated by TCRdb to between 2021 and 2024). As for the study more broadly: Every convalescent patient had a positive nasal swab PCR test for SARS-CoV-2, with mild disease in about 9 patients and severe disease in one. Six males and four females were included in the convalescent cohort, with two Hispanic individuals, seven Caucasians, two Asians and one multiracial person represented. Participants got two doses of the Pfizer-BioNTech BNT162b2 vaccine (n=8) or two doses of the Moderna mRNA-1273 vaccine (n=2). Post-COVID blood samples were collected from convalescent patients a median of approximately 93 days after diagnosis, with a range of about 30 to 161 days. The time from the second vaccine dose to post-vaccine blood sampling had a median of around 72 days and ranged from about 12 to 241 days. For stimulating the cultures, overlapping spike peptide pools were used, derived from SARS-CoV-2 as well as from the common cold coronaviruses HCoV-NL63, HCoV-OC43 and HCoV-229E. As controls, cultures received a CEFX viral epitope pool (the positive control), an HIV-1 Nef peptide pool (the negative control), or no peptide at all. The spike-specific CD4+ TCR repertoire was compared before and after mRNA vaccination in approximately 9 COVID-19 convalescent patients and several infection-naive healthy vaccine recipients.

The library was produced with PCR. DNA from cultured CD4+ T cells was subjected to TCR sequencing with the Oncomine TCR Beta short-read assay at the Johns Hopkins FTIC core. The QIAamp micro DNA kit was used to extract genomic DNA from the cultured CD4+ T cells. Oncomine TCR Beta libraries from cultured CD4+ T cells were pooled with unique dual indexes and sequenced on an Illumina iSeq 100. In the authors' own workflow: Non-productive sequences were removed, and CDR3s not starting with C, not ending with F or W, or shorter than 7 amino acids were discarded. The MANAFEST web application identified antigen-specific clonotypes by comparing peptide-stimulated wells against reference wells and other culture wells. Positive clones required FDR below 0.05, an odds ratio above 5, and productive frequency above 0.1% in at least two of three replicate wells. Cross-reactive clonotypes were defined as significantly expanded in both SARS-CoV-2 spike wells and at least one common cold coronavirus spike condition. CDR3 homology was assessed with Levenshtein distances (stringdist) and unrooted phylogenetic trees (ape) in R version 3.6.1. Using fastp trimming at Q25 and MiXCR clonotype assembly, TCRdb reanalyzed the public sequencing data and kept in-frame beta chains. All rows with the same CDR3 protein become a single entry with the most common DNA and genes. The V and J calls shown here were made by TCRdb, not taken from the authors' results. The sample profile shows fewer than 20,000 distinct CDR3 sequences; 70% to 80% of them were found once. The top ten constitute 4.5% to 7% of the sample.

The treatment or condition label, read with the paper, signifies: approximately 9-day PBMC culture with coronavirus spike peptide pools or control peptides (ViraFEST assay). The study used the ViraFEST assay, which expanded antigen-specific T cells with peptide pools and then identified expanded clonotypes by TCR sequencing. Positive SARS-CoV-2 PCR tests in the convalescent patients dated from March to December 2020, before Alpha, Beta and Delta variants emerged in the United States. Roughly 2 million PBMCs per well were cultured in IMDM with approximately 5.5% human AB serum and approximately 10 IU/ml IL-2, plus 10 ug/ml peptide pools. Half of the culture medium was replaced with fresh IL-2-containing medium on days 3 and 7. After roughly 11 days of culture, CD4+ T cells were isolated by negative selection with the EasySep CD4+ T cell isolation kit. PBMCs were separated from whole blood using Ficoll-Paque Plus gradient centrifugation and then either used fresh or cryopreserved at -140C. Each culture condition was generally run in triplicate wells.

Summary of the overall study and its limitations: In convalescent patients, a median around 86% of post-vaccine SARS-CoV-2-reactive clones were detected only after vaccination, and vaccine-specific priming was suggested by this finding. Nearly all vaccine-specific clones in convalescent patients (304 of 307) were mono-reactive for SARS-CoV-2 spike rather than cross-reactive with common cold coronaviruses. The median number of SARS-CoV-2-reactive clonotypes rose from 21 after infection to roughly 40 after vaccination, but the change was not significant. Only a relatively small number of convalescent patients were included in the study, and early timepoints following natural infection were not analyzed.

The sequencing input was CD4+ T cells from blood, cultured in vitro. Recombination linked TRBV27 to TRBJ1-2; D gene: possibly TRBD1, on 5 matching bases. The origin of this receptor is a human donor who had recovered from COVID-19. In nucleotide form, the sequence is TGTGCCAGCAGTTTCGGTCAGGGAGACTATGGCTACACCTTC. It codes for CASSFGQGDYGYTF.